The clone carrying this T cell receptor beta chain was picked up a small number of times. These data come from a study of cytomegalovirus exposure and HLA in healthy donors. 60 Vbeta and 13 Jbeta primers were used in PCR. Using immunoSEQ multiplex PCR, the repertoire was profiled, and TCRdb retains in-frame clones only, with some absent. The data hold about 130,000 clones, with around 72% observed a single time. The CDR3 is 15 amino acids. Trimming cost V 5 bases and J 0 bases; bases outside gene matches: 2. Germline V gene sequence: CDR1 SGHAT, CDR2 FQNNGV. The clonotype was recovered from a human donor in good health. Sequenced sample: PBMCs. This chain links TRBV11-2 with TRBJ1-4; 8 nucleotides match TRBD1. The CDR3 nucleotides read TGTGCCAGCAGCAAACAGGGGGCAACTAATGAAAAACTGTTTTTT. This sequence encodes CASSKQGATNEKLFF.